This entry is about one T cell receptor beta chain. Some clones are missing from TCRdb's copy, which holds only in-frame ones; the method was immunoSEQ multiplex PCR. The repertoire holds around 70,000 clones, with roughly nine tenths as singletons. The record originates from a study of blood T cell repertoires in COVID-19. Study-level background: The study drew acute and convalescent COVID-19 samples from the United States, Italy and Spain. T cells, B-cell-depleted T cells, or PBMCs supplied cDNA or gDNA.

In Seattle, patients joined the study during active infection and were tracked longitudinally. Germline CDR1 reads SEHNR; CDR2 reads FQNEAQ (reference sequence). V trimming: 4 bases; J trimming: 6 bases; junction bases outside the gene matches: 3. The CDR3 length is 15 residues. V and J are TRBV7-9 and TRBJ2-2, with 12 bases aligning to TRBD2. The source of this sequence is a man aged 45 to 65 with COVID-19, enrolled during active disease. The sample comprised peripheral blood. In nucleotides, the CDR3 is TGTGCCAGCAGCTCTAGCGGGAGGGCCCCCGGGGAGCTGTTTTTT. The encoded protein is CASSSSGRAPGELFF.